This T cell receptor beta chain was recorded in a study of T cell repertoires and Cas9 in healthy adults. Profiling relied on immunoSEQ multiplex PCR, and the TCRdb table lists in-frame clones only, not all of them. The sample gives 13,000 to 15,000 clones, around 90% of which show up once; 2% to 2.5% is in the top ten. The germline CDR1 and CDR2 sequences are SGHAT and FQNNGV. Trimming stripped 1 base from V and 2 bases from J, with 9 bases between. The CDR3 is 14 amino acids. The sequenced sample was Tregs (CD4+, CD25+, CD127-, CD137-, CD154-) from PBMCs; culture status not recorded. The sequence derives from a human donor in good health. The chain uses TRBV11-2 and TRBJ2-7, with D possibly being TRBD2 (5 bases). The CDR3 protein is CASSLGTGAYEQYF. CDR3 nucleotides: TGTGCCAGCAGCTTAGGGACTGGTGCCTACGAGCAGTACTTC. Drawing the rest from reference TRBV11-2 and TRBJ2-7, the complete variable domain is EAGVAQSPRYKIIEKRQSVAFWCNPISGHATLYWYQQILGQGPKLLIQFQNNGVVDDSQLPKDRFSAERLKGVDSTLKIQPAKLEDSAVYLCASSLGTGAYEQYFGPGTRLTVT.